This entry concerns a single T cell receptor (beta chain). V was cut by 7 bases and J by 3 bases, with 9 bases left in between. Germline assignment: CDR1 MNHEY and CDR2 SVGAGI. CDR3 length: 12 residues. Per the study methods: As immunoSEQ supplied junction-only sequences (without quality scores), filtering differed. Using immunoSEQ multiplex PCR, the repertoire was profiled, and TCRdb retains in-frame clones only, with some absent. V, J and clone size were drawn from that table, and D and trimming were deduced from the DNA. The table records around 2,000,000 clones, roughly 91% of them present only once. This specimen comes from a study of shared clonotypes between healthy human individuals. Naivety among CD8 cells was defined by CD45RO negativity and positive CCR7 selection, thereby excluding terminally differentiated effector memory CD45RA+ cells.

This clonotype was sampled from a man in his late teens or twenties in good health. Some clones in this sample may be carry-over from other donors' samples. The gene calls are TRBV6-5 and TRBJ1-1, with a possible D match to TRBD1 (6 bases). The sequenced material came from naive CD8+ T cells from PBMCs. CDR3 loop: CASKAGDTEAFF. As DNA, the CDR3 is TGTGCCAGCAAGGCAGGGGACACTGAAGCTTTCTTT.